A single sample is the source of the 16 T cell receptor beta chains below, sequenced in a study of blood T cell repertoires in COVID-19. Generated by immunoSEQ multiplex PCR, the TCRdb table keeps only in-frame clones and is missing some. The table lists 150,000 or so clones, almost 80% of them singletons. Source material: PBMCs or T cells enriched from blood (not recorded which). The receptors were gathered from a woman between 50 and 59 years old who had recovered from COVID-19.

The V call is TRBV9, the J call TRBJ2-4; D may be TRBD2 (5 bases). Per the germline V gene, CDR1 is SGDLS and CDR2 is YYNGEE. CDR3 length equals 16 residues. Trimming left V 3 bases short and J 11 bases short, with 24 bases between. CDR3 DNA sequence: TGTGCCAGCAGCGCGGCAGCGGACGGTTTCTCTAGTGTTCAGTACTTC. Translating it yields CASSAAADGFSSVQYF.

This clone was seen just once. The chain is built from TRBV11-2 and TRBJ1-6, with no clear D. Deletions cut 5 bases from V and 9 bases from J, with 17 bases between. The length of the CDR3 is 15 residues. The germline V gene has CDR1 SGHAT and CDR2 FQNNGV. The CDR3 sequence: CASSRLLEATSPLHF. In nucleotides, the CDR3 is TGTGCCAGCAGCCGACTGCTAGAGGCGACTTCACCCCTCCACTTT.

This chain joins TRBV19 and TRBJ2-7; 16 nucleotides line up with TRBD2. Germline V lookup: CDR1 LNHDA, CDR2 SQIVND (reference sequence). The CDR3 contains 19 residues. Trimming cost V 5 bases and J 7 bases; bases outside gene matches: 17. DNA of the CDR3: TGTGCCAGTAGTGCTTTACTCCCAGGGACTAGCGGGAGGGCGGGAGAGCAGTACTTC. Translating gives CASSALLPGTSGRAGEQYF.

This chain joins TRBV7-3 and TRBJ2-3; 8 nucleotides line up with TRBD2. The CDR3 sequence is 16 residues long. The germline CDR1 and CDR2 sequences are SGHTA and FQGTGA. V lost 4 bases to trimming and J lost 4 bases; unmatched junction nucleotides: 10. CDR3 nucleotides: TGTGCCAGCAGCTCCCGGGGGGGAGTAGGGTCAGATACGCAGTATTTT. Amino acids: CASSSRGGVGSDTQYF.

This clone was counted a few times. Because the CDR3's place on the DNA is in doubt, the DNA is left out and the CDR3 is given as listed by TCRdb. The J gene is TRBJ2-4, the V gene TRBV27; TRBD1 is the table's D call and was not checked against the DNA. Germline loops: CDR1 MNHEY, CDR2 SMNVEV (reference sequence). The CDR3 is made up of 14 amino acids, end residues included. CDR3 amino acids: CASSSWGQGASLYF.

This sequence joins TRBV19 and TRBJ1-3; D is undetermined. The CDR3 spans 14 residues. V gave up 5 bases and J gave up 3 bases, with 11 bases separating them. Germline V CDR1 and CDR2: LNHDA, SQIVND (reference sequence). CDR3 in DNA: TGTGCCAGTAGTCCCCCCCCAGGTGGAAACACCATATATTTT. It specifies CASSPPPGGNTIYF.

CDR3: CASRPSGRANEQFF. CDR3 in DNA: TGTGCCAGCAGGCCTAGCGGGAGGGCCAATGAGCAGTTCTTC. The genes are TRBV7-9 and TRBJ2-1, with 12 nucleotides matching TRBD2. Trimming at V came to 6 bases and at J to 6 bases, leaving 3 bases not matched to a gene. Germline V gene sequence: CDR1 SEHNR, CDR2 FQNEAQ (reference sequence). The CDR3 has 14 residues. The full variable domain, rest sourced from reference TRBV7-9 and TRBJ2-1, is DTGVSQNPRHKITKRGQNVTFRCDPISEHNRLYWYRQTLGQGPEFLTYFQNEAQLEKSRLLSDRFSAERPKGSFSTLEIQRTEQGDSAMYLCASRPSGRANEQFFGPGTRLTVL.

This chain joins TRBV7-8 and TRBJ1-4; no definite D call. The CDR3 runs to 17 residues. V was pared by 4 bases and J by 4 bases, with 19 bases between. Looked up from germline, CDR1 is SGHVS and CDR2 is FQNEAQ. CDR3 bases: TGTGCCAGCAGCTACCGCACAATTTTAGCGAGTAATGAAAAACTGTTTTTT. This codes for CASSYRTILASNEKLFF.

This chain connects TRBV30 to TRBJ1-1, with no clear D. The CDR3 has 13 residues. Trimming took off 0 bases at V and 1 base at J, with 6 bases between the two ends. Germline values: CDR1 GTSNPN, CDR2 SVGIG (reference sequence). Written as DNA, the CDR3 is TGTGCCTGGAGTGTACAAGAGAACACTGAAGCTTTCTTT. The encoded protein is CAWSVQENTEAFF. The full variable domain, in which reference TRBV30 and TRBJ1-1 provide the parts outside the CDR3, is SQTIHQWPATLVQPVGSPLSLECTVEGTSNPNLYWYRQAAGRGLQLLFYSVGIGQISSEVPQNLSASRPQDRQFILSSKKLLLSDSGFYLCAWSVQENTEAFFGQGTRLTVV.

V usage is TRBV29-1 and J usage is TRBJ2-1, with D maybe TRBD1 (5 bases). This CDR3 is 13 amino acids long. Germline lookup yields CDR1 SQVTM and CDR2 ANQGSEA. The germline V and J ends were trimmed by 3 bases and 8 bases, with 14 bases remaining between them. The CDR3 loop reads CSVDAGLQDEQFF. The CDR3 DNA follows: TGCAGCGTTGATGCAGGGTTGCAGGATGAGCAGTTCTTC.

The chain is built from TRBV11-2 and TRBJ2-2; 7 bases match TRBD2. V gave up 0 bases and J gave up 7 bases; unmatched junction bases: 5. Germline CDR1 is SGHAT and CDR2 is FQNNGV. This CDR3 comprises 15 residues. CDR3 nucleotides: TGTGCCAGCAGCTTAGATCGCGGGGGTGGCGGGGAGCTGTTTTTT. Amino acid sequence: CASSLDRGGGGELFF.

A few counts support this clone. V and J are TRBV28 and TRBJ2-1, with D hard to call. The V and J ends lost 6 bases and 2 bases respectively, with 11 bases between them. This CDR3 has 14 amino acids. Germline lookup yields CDR1 MDHEN and CDR2 SYDVKM. The CDR3 region is CASRGLNTYNEQFF. The CDR3 nucleotides read TGTGCCAGCAGGGGCCTTAACACCTACAATGAGCAGTTCTTC.

This clone was seen more than once but under ten times. The chain carries TRBV3-1 (or the pseudogene TRBV3-2) and TRBJ1-6; 7 nucleotides align to TRBD1. CDR3 length: 17 amino acids. After removal of 4 bases from V and 2 bases from J, the junction contained 8 bases not matched to a gene. Germline lookup yields CDR1 LGHDT and CDR2 YNNKEL (reference sequence). The CDR3 DNA follows: TGTGCCAGCAGCCCCCAAAAGGGACAGACCTATAATTCACCCCTCCACTTT. Its protein product is CASSPQKGQTYNSPLHF.

This rearrangement joins TRBV7-9 to TRBJ2-5; D call uncertain. The CDR3 runs to 12 residues. Germline V CDR1 and CDR2: SEHNR, FQNEAQ (reference sequence). V was shortened by 5 bases and J by 3 bases, with 7 bases between the two germline ends. CDR3: CASSPPKETQYF. The CDR3 DNA sequence: TGTGCCAGCAGCCCACCTAAAGAGACCCAGTACTTC.

The chain carries TRBV5-4 and TRBJ2-7; 9 nucleotides match TRBD2. The CDR3 length is 18 residues. CDR1 is SGHNT, CDR2 YYREEE, per germline (reference sequence). With V trimmed by 1 base and J by 4 bases, 15 bases remained unmatched. The CDR3 loop reads CASSLRATVSGRGYEQYF. CDR3 sequence (DNA): TGTGCCAGCAGCTTGAGGGCCACGGTTAGCGGGAGAGGTTACGAGCAGTACTTC.

This chain joins TRBV2 and TRBJ1-2, with D possibly being TRBD1 (6 bases). The CDR3 loop spans 13 amino acids. Germline CDR1 SNHLY, CDR2 FYNNEI. Deletions cut 5 bases from V and 4 bases from J, with 11 bases between. CDR3 sequence reads: CASSPGEGYGYTF. In DNA, the CDR3 is TGTGCCAGCAGTCCAGGGGAGGGCTATGGCTACACCTTC.